A selection of T cell receptor beta chains follows, all from one sample in a study of vaccination and CD4 T cells after COVID-19. For these receptors, no antigen is known. TCRdb independently ran MiXCR on the PCR reads; one entry per CDR3 protein. Of 20,000 to 25,000 distinct CDR3 sequences in the sample, roughly three fifths are singletons; the top ten hold 10% to 15%. The material was CD4+ T cells from blood, cultured in vitro, obtained after SARS-CoV-2 vaccination. The receptors shown here come from a human donor who received a COVID-19 vaccine. CDR3s include the opening cysteine and the closing phenylalanine or tryptophan. The D gene is left open where the match is weak. Some rows have no size entry. The others give once, few or many, or a class for an expanded clone.

d_call j_call clone_size v_call cdr3_nt cdr3_aa
- TRBJ1-1 - TRBV6-1 TGTGCCAGCAGTGAAGGTTACAGCCTGCACGCTTTCTTT CASSEGYSLHAFF
- TRBJ1-2 few TRBV6-1 TGTGCCAGCAGTGAAATGGGGATTTCGGGCGGCTACACCTTC CASSEMGISGGYTF
- TRBJ1-2 once TRBV5-1 TGCGCCAGCAGCTTGAACAGGGAGGGCTACACCTTC CASSLNREGYTF
- TRBJ1-2 - TRBV18 TGTGCCAGCTCACCATCAGGCAACTATGGCTACACCTTC CASSPSGNYGYTF
- TRBJ1-5 few TRBV15 TGTGCCACCAGCAGAGACCCAGGGGATCCCCACAATCAGCCCCAGCATTTT CATSRDPGDPHNQPQHF
TRBD1 TRBJ2-7 - TRBV9 TGTGCCAGCAGCGTATCCGGGACAGGGGGAATTGGCTACGAGCAGTACTTC CASSVSGTGGIGYEQYF
TRBD2 TRBJ2-1 - TRBV19 TGTGCCAGTAGTTCCAGGACTAGCGGGGGGTCCTCCTACAATGAGCAGTTCTTC CASSSRTSGGSSYNEQFF
TRBD1 TRBJ1-2 - TRBV20-1 TGCAGTGCTTGGACAGGGTTTGGCTACACCTTC CSAWTGFGYTF
- TRBJ1-2 - TRBV7-9 TGTGCCAGCAGCTTAGATGGGGCGTTGGGCTACACCTTC CASSLDGALGYTF
- TRBJ2-2 - TRBV24-1 TGTGCCACCAGTCCACCATCGAACACCGGGGAGCTGTTTTTT CATSPPSNTGELFF
- TRBJ1-2 - TRBV12-3/TRBV12-4 TGTGCCAGCAGCCCGGGGCTGTACTATGGCTACACCTTC CASSPGLYYGYTF
TRBD1 TRBJ2-3 - TRBV20-1 TGCAGTGCTAGATCCGATCAGGGGGCAGATACGCAGTATTTT CSARSDQGADTQYF
TRBD1 TRBJ2-5 - TRBV5-3 TGTGCCAGCAGCTTGTACAGGGACAGGGCCTCCGAGACCCAGTACTTC CASSLYRDRASETQYF
TRBD1 TRBJ1-2 - TRBV6-1 TGTGCCAGCAGGACAGGGGGCGCAAAGGATGGCTACACCTTC CASRTGGAKDGYTF
- TRBJ1-2 - TRBV29-1 TGCAGCGTTACATTGGAGGGTTATGGCTACACCTTC CSVTLEGYGYTF
- TRBJ2-5 - TRBV7-2 TGTGCCAGCAGCGGTAGCGTGGCAGAAGAGACCCAGTACTTC CASSGSVAEETQYF
- TRBJ2-5 - TRBV7-9 TGTGCCAGCAGCCCAAGGGGGGTCCCGGGGGAGACCCAGTACTTC CASSPRGVPGETQYF
- TRBJ1-2 - TRBV25-1 TGTGCCAGCAGTGAAGTCCCAGGGGAAGGCTACACCTTC CASSEVPGEGYTF
TRBD2 TRBJ2-3 once TRBV6-1 TGTGCCAGCAGTGAAGCTCGGGGACTAGCGGGGGGCACAGATACGCAGTATTTT CASSEARGLAGGTDTQYF
TRBD2 TRBJ2-3 - TRBV12-3/TRBV12-4 TGTGCCAGCAGGCACGGCGGGGGGAAGAGCACAGATACGCAGTATTTT CASRHGGGKSTDTQYF
- TRBJ1-3 - TRBV6-1 TGTGCCAGCAGTGAAATCTCAAGGGGATCTGGAAACACCATATATTTT CASSEISRGSGNTIYF
- TRBJ2-7 - TRBV6-1 TGTGCCACCTCTTCCGGAAGGGCGGACGAGCAGTACTTC CATSSGRADEQYF
TRBD1 TRBJ2-7 - TRBV6-1 TGTGCCAGCAGCGCGACAGGGAGCTCCTACGAGCAGTACTTC CASSATGSSYEQYF
- TRBJ1-5 - TRBV4-1 TGCGCCAGCAGCCAAGCCGCGACAGCGTATAGCAATCAGCCCCAGCATTTT CASSQAATAYSNQPQHF
- TRBJ2-1 - TRBV15 TGTGCCACCAGCAGAGTGCAGGGTGGGGTCGCAGAGCAGTTCTTC CATSRVQGGVAEQFF
- TRBJ1-1 few TRBV15 TGTGCCACCAGCAGTCCGAAGGGGGTTACGAACACTGAAGCTTTCTTT CATSSPKGVTNTEAFF
- TRBJ1-1 - TRBV5-4 TGTGCCAGCAGCTTGCCGGTGCCAGGGGCGGAGAATGAAGCTTTCTTT CASSLPVPGAENEAFF
- TRBJ1-6 few TRBV30 TGTGCCTGGAGTGAGGAGCACGATTCACCCCTCCACTTT CAWSEEHDSPLHF
TRBD1 TRBJ1-2 few TRBV24-1 TGTGCCACCAGTGATCCCGGGACAGGGGGCGATGGCTACACCTTC CATSDPGTGGDGYTF
- TRBJ2-5 - TRBV5-6 TGTGCCAGCAGCTTGGCAGAGACCCAGTACTTC CASSLAETQYF
- TRBJ1-3 - TRBV14 TGTGCCAGCAGCCAGGGGTTCAGATATTTT CASSQGFRYF
TRBD2 TRBJ2-3 few TRBV15 TGTGCCACCAGCAGAGATGGTATTAGCGGGGATACGCAGTATTTT CATSRDGISGDTQYF
- TRBJ2-1 - TRBV7-3 TGTGCCAGCAGCCTCGACCCAGGGATCAATGAGCAGTTCTTC CASSLDPGINEQFF
TRBD1 TRBJ2-7 - TRBV5-4 TGTGCCAGCAGCTTGGGCGGGACAGGGGTAGTTACCTACGAGCAGTACTTC CASSLGGTGVVTYEQYF
- TRBJ1-1 - TRBV12-3/TRBV12-4 TGTGCCAGCAGTCCCCGACAAAATTCCGAAGCTTTCTTT CASSPRQNSEAFF
- TRBJ1-2 few TRBV2 TGTGCCAGCACAGGGTTACGGGAGTATGGCTACACCTTC CASTGLREYGYTF
- TRBJ2-3 - TRBV27 TGTGCCAGCGGGGAGACGGGGGAGATCACAGATACGCAGTATTTT CASGETGEITDTQYF
- TRBJ2-5 few TRBV10-3 TGTGCCATCAGTGAAGGGACTTCCCAAGAGACCCAGTACTTC CAISEGTSQETQYF
- TRBJ2-7 - TRBV19 TGTGCCAGTAGTCCCTGGCCTGGGGACGAGCAGTACTTC CASSPWPGDEQYF
- TRBJ1-2 few TRBV6-1 TGTGCCAGCATCTTCAGAAGGGGGAAACACTACTATGGCTACACCTTC CASIFRRGKHYYGYTF
- TRBJ2-7 - TRBV24-1 TGTGCCACCAGCAGCGACTCACCGGTCTACGAGCAGTACTTC CATSSDSPVYEQYF
- TRBJ2-5 - TRBV19 TGTGCCAGTAGTACCGGGACGGATAGTGAGACCCAGTACTTC CASSTGTDSETQYF
- TRBJ2-7 - TRBV11-2 TGTGCCAGCAGCTCCAGGGTTGAGCAGTACTTC CASSSRVEQYF